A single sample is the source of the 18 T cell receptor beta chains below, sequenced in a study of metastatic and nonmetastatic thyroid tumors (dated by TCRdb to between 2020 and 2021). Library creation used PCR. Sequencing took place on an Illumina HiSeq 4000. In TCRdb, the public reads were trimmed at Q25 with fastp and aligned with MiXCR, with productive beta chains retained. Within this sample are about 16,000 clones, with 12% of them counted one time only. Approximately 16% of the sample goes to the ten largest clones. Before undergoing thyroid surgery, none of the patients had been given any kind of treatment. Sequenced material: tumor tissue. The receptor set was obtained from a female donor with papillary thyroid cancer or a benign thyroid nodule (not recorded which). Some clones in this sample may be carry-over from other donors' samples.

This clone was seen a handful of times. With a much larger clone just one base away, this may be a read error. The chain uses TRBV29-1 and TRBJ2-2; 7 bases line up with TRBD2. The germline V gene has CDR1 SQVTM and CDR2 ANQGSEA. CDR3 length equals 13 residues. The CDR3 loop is CSVSTSSTGGLFF. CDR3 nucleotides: TGCAGCGTTTCGACTAGCAGCACCGGGGGGCTGTTTTTT.

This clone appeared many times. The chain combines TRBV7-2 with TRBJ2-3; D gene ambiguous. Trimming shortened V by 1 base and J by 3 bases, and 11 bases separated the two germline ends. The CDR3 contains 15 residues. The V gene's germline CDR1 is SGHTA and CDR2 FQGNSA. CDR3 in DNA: TGTGCCAGCAGCTTAGGGGTTTTGCGGACAGATACGCAGTATTTT. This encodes CASSLGVLRTDTQYF.

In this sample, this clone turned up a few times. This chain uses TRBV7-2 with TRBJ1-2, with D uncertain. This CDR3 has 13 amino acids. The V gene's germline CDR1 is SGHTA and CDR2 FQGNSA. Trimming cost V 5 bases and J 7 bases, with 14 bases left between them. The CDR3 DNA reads TGTGCCAGCAGCCAAGGATTACAGATTGGCTACACCTTC. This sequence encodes CASSQGLQIGYTF.

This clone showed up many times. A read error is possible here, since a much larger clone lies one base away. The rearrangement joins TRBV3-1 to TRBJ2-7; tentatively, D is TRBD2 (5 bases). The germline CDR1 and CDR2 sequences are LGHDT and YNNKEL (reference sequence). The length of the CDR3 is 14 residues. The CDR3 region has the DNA TGTGCCAGCAGCCAAGATAAGAGGGATGGTGAGCGGTACTTC. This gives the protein CASSQDKRDGERYF.

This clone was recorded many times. CDR3 region: CASSLAGGGTLVEQFF. In DNA form, the CDR3 reads TGCGCCAGCAGCTTGGCTGGTGGGGGGACCCTCGTTGAGCAGTTCTTC. This sequence joins TRBV5-1 and TRBJ2-1; tentatively, D is TRBD2 (6 bases). V lost 0 bases and J 9 bases, leaving 19 bases between the germline ends. Per the germline V gene, CDR1 is SGHRS and CDR2 is YFSETQ. There are 16 residues in the CDR3.

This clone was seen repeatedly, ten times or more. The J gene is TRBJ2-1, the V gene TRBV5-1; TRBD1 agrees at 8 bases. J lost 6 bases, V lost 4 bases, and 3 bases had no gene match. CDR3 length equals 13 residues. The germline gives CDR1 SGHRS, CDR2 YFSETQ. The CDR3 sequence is CASSAGQGNEQFF. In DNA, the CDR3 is TGCGCCAGCAGCGCCGGACAGGGCAATGAGCAGTTCTTC.

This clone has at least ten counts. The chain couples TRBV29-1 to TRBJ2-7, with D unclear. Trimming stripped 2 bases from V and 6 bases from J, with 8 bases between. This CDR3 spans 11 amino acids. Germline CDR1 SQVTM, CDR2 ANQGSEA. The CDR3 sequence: CSVESGFEQYF. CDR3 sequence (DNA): TGCAGCGTTGAAAGTGGGTTCGAGCAGTACTTC.

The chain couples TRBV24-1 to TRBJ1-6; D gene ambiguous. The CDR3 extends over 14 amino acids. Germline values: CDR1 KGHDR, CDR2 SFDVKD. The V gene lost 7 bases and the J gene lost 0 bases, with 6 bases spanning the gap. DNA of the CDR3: TGTGCCACCAGGCAGAGCTCCTATAATTCACCCCTCCACTTT. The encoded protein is CATRQSSYNSPLHF.

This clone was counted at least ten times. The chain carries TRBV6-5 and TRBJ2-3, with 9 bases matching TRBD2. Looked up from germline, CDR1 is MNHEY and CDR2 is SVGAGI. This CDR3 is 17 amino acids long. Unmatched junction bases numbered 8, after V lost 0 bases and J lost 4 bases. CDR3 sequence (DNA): TGTGCCAGCAGTTACTCGGGTGGCGGGGGGGGGGCAGATACGCAGTATTTT. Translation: CASSYSGGGGGADTQYF.

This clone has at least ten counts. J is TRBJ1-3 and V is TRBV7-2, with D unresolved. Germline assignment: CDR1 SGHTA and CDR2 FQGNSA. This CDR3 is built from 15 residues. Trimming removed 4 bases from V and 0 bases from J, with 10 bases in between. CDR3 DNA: TGTGCCAGCAGCTCATACATGAGCTCTGGAAACACCATATATTTT. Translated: CASSSYMSSGNTIYF.

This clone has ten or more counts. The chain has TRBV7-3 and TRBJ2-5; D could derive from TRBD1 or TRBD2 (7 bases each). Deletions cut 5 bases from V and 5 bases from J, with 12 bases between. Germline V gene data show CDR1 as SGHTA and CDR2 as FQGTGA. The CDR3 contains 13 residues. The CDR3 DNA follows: TGTGCCAGCAGCCCCCAGGGGGGGGAGACCCAGTACTTC. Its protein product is CASSPQGGETQYF.

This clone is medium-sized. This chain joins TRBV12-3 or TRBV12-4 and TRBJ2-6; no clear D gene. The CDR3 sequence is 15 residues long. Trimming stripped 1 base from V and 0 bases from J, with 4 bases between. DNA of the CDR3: TGTGCCAGCAGTTTAGGGGGCTCTGGGGCCAACGTCCTGACTTTC. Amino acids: CASSLGGSGANVLTF.

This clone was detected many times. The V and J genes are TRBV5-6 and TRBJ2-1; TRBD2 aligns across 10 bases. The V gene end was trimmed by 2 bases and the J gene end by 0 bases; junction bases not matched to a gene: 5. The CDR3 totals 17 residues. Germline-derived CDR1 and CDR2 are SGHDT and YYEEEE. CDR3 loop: CASSFSGGPSSYNEQFF. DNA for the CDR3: TGTGCCAGCAGCTTTAGCGGGGGGCCGAGCTCCTACAATGAGCAGTTCTTC.

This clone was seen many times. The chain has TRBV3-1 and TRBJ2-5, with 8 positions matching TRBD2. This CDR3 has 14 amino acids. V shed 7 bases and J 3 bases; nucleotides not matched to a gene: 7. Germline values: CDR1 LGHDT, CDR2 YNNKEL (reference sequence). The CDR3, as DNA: TGTGCCAGCAAAAAAGCCGGGGGGGAAGAGACCCAGTACTTC. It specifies CASKKAGGEETQYF.

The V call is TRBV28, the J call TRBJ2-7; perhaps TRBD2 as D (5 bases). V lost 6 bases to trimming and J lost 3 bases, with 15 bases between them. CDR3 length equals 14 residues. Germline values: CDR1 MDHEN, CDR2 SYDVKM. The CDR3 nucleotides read TGTGCCAGCAGACTGGACCCTAGCATCTACGAGCAGTACTTC. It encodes CASRLDPSIYEQYF.

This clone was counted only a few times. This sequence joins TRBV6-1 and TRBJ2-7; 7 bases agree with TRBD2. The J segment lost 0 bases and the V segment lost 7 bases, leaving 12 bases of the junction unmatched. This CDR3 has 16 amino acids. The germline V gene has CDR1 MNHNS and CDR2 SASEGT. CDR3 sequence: CASKVEPSGVSYEQYF. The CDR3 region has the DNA TGTGCCAGCAAGGTTGAGCCTAGCGGAGTCTCCTACGAGCAGTACTTC.

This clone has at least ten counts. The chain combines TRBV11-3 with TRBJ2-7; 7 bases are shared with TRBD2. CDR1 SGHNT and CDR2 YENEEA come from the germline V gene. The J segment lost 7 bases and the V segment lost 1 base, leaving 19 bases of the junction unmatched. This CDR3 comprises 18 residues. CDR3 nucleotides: TGTGCCAGCAGCTTAGTACCGTTTGGCTTGGCGGGAGTGCGTGAGCAGTACTTC. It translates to CASSLVPFGLAGVREQYF.

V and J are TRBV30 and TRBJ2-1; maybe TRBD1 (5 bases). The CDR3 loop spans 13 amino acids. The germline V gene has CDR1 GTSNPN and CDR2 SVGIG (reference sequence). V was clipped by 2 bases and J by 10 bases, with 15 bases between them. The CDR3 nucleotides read TGTGCCTGGAGTCCAGGGCCCGGAACAGAGCAGTTCTTC. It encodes CAWSPGPGTEQFF.